A single sample gave rise to the 18 T cell receptor beta chains below, sequenced in a study of blood T cells in healthy people across ages. Through a sample-barcoded 5' primer and a J-beta primer mix, a second PCR was run for roughly 7 to 11 cycles. TCRdb ran MiXCR on the 5' RACE reads and lists one entry per CDR3 protein. The table records around 520,000 distinct CDR3 sequences, over 25% of them present only once. The sample was also reused in another study, on T cells of mothers and their children.

The sequenced sample was blood. All receptors come from a boy younger than 10 in good health.

This clonotype was counted only a few times. The CDR3 bases are TGTGCCAGCAGTTACGGGGCGGACTACAATGAGCAGTTCTTC. It translates to CASSYGADYNEQFF. The chain joins TRBV6-5 to TRBJ2-1; tentatively, D is TRBD1 (5 bases). The germline V gene has CDR1 MNHEY and CDR2 SVGAGI. The CDR3 consists of 14 residues. V was pared by 2 bases and J by 3 bases, with 8 bases between.

The chain uses TRBV25-1 and TRBJ1-4; TRBD1 aligns across 7 bases. The CDR3 has 15 residues. Germline CDR1 reads MGHDK; CDR2 reads SYGVNS. J lost 3 bases, V lost 3 bases, and 4 bases had no gene match. CDR3 region: CASSDLGTANEKLFF. The CDR3 DNA follows: TGTGCCAGCAGTGATTTGGGGACAGCTAATGAAAAACTGTTTTTT. The full variable domain, in which reference TRBV25-1 and TRBJ1-4 provide the parts outside the CDR3, is EADIYQTPRYLVIGTGKKITLECSQTMGHDKMYWYQQDPGMELHLIHYSYGVNSTEKGDLSSESTVSRIRTEHFPLTLESARPSHTSQYLCASSDLGTANEKLFFGSGTQLSVL.

Only a few counts were recorded for this clonotype. V usage is TRBV6-1 and J usage is TRBJ1-4; a possible D gene is TRBD1 (5 bases). The CDR3 contains 14 residues. The germline V gene has CDR1 MNHNS and CDR2 SASEGT. With 2 bases removed from V and 7 bases from J, the gap between germline ends came to 11 bases. CDR3 nucleotides: TGTGCCAGCAGTGAATCGAAAAGGGGTGAAAAACTGTTTTTT. Protein: CASSESKRGEKLFF.

The chain employs TRBV20-1 and TRBJ2-3; weak D call: TRBD2 (5 bases). The CDR3 runs 13 residues. CDR1 and CDR2 from the germline V gene are DFQATT and SNEGSKA (reference sequence). Trimming stripped 5 bases from V and 0 bases from J, with 9 bases between. The CDR3 nucleotides are TGCAGTGCTGTGAGCGGTAGCACAGATACGCAGTATTTT. As protein: CSAVSGSTDTQYF.

This sequence joins TRBV12-3 or TRBV12-4 and TRBJ2-5; no clear D gene. V shed 2 bases and J shed 11 bases, with 15 bases lying between them. The CDR3 totals 13 residues. The CDR3 nucleotides are TGTGCCAGCAGTTTACGGTCCCTGGGTGGGCAGTACTTC. This codes for CASSLRSLGGQYF.

This clonotype appeared a few times. The chain links TRBV10-3 to TRBJ2-1; 9 bases line up with TRBD2. V lost 2 bases and J lost 4; bases outside the gene matches: 9. The length of the CDR3 is 17 residues. Germline assignment: CDR1 ENHRY and CDR2 SYGVKD. CDR3 coding DNA: TGTGCCATCAGTGAGGGGGGACTAGCAGTCGGGTACAATGAGCAGTTCTTC. Amino acid sequence: CAISEGGLAVGYNEQFF.

The chain joins TRBV6-1 to TRBJ1-2; D uncertain. Germline V gene sequence: CDR1 MNHNS, CDR2 SASEGT. CDR3 length equals 16 residues. V gave up 6 bases and J gave up 7 bases, with 24 bases separating them. The CDR3 here is CASSAWTGDNAFGYTF. DNA for the CDR3: TGTGCCAGCAGCGCCTGGACGGGAGACAATGCCTTTGGCTACACCTTC.

This clonotype was detected a few times. The chain has TRBV7-9 and TRBJ2-2, with 13 bases fitting TRBD2. Germline lookup yields CDR1 SEHNR and CDR2 FQNEAQ (reference sequence). V was clipped by 0 bases and J by 7 bases; unmatched bases: 5. The CDR3 spans 17 residues. CDR3 bases: TGTGCCAGCAGCTTAGCACTAGCGGGAGGGCCCGGCGGGGAGCTGTTTTTT. Translated: CASSLALAGGPGGELFF.

The chain links TRBV7-2 to TRBJ2-1; D ambiguous. The J call is in doubt because the DNA end fits TRBJ2-5 better. This CDR3 region has 12 residues. In germline, CDR1 is SGHTA, CDR2 FQGNSA. CDR3 DNA sequence: TGTGCCAGCAGCCCGTCGCGGCAGACCCAGTACTTC. It encodes CASSPSRQTQYF.

This clonotype was observed a handful of times. The V gene is TRBV10-3, the J gene TRBJ2-7; D is perhaps TRBD1 (6 bases). The length of the CDR3 is 14 residues. With 10 bases removed from V and 2 bases from J, the gap between germline ends came to 18 bases. Germline loops: CDR1 ENHRY, CDR2 SYGVKD. Here the CDR3 reads CATGDQGSTYEQYF. DNA of the CDR3: TGTGCCACCGGAGACCAGGGGTCCACCTACGAGCAGTACTTC.

The J gene is TRBJ1-2, the V gene TRBV10-3, with a tentative D call TRBD1 (6 bases). The germline V gene has CDR1 ENHRY and CDR2 SYGVKD. CDR3 length equals 14 residues. Trimming removed 0 bases at V and 7 bases at J, with 12 bases between. CDR3: CAISESAGAGGYTF. In DNA form, the CDR3 reads TGTGCCATCAGTGAGTCGGCAGGGGCTGGTGGCTACACCTTC.

As regards this clonotype: Sequence at one end of the junction differs from germline and may be a read error. This rearrangement joins TRBV18 to TRBJ2-6, with D hard to call. Germline CDR1 KGHSH, CDR2 LQKENI. CDR3 length equals 15 residues. CDR3 in DNA: TGTGCCACCTCATGGGCAGGCTCTGGGGCCAACGTCCTGACTTTC. Translated: CATSWAGSGANVLTF.

The V and J genes are TRBV6-5 and TRBJ2-3; 9 bases map to TRBD1. The CDR3 runs to 16 residues. The junction had 9 bases not matched to a gene; V was cut back by 6 bases and J by 2 bases. Germline V gives CDR1 MNHEY, CDR2 SVGAGI. Here the CDR3 reads CASSQGDRALTDTQYF. The CDR3 bases are TGTGCCAGCAGCCAGGGGGACAGGGCTCTCACAGATACGCAGTATTTT.

The chain joins TRBV7-2 to TRBJ2-4; D gene ambiguous. Looked up from germline, CDR1 is SGHTA and CDR2 is FQGNSA. CDR3 length: 16 residues. Trimming stripped 5 bases from V and 2 bases from J, with 16 bases between. In DNA, the CDR3 is TGTGCCAGCAGCCCCACCCAACAAGTTCCCAAAAACATTCAGTACTTC. Its translation is CASSPTQQVPKNIQYF.

The genes are TRBV18 and TRBJ2-3; the match to TRBD2 covers 8 bases. Germline V gives CDR1 KGHSH, CDR2 LQKENI. V gave up 4 bases and J gave up 0 bases; unmatched junction bases: 3. The CDR3 runs to 15 residues. CDR3 region: CASSLAGSSTDTQYF. CDR3 nucleotide sequence: TGTGCCAGCTCACTAGCGGGATCCAGCACAGATACGCAGTATTTT.

The chain employs TRBV10-1 and TRBJ2-7; D remains unclear. Germline V lookup: CDR1 WNHNN, CDR2 SYGVQD (reference sequence). Between the trimmed V and J ends, which lost 2 bases and 7 bases, there was a span of 12 bases. This CDR3 spans 13 amino acids. The CDR3 sequence: CASSERTLGEQYF. For the CDR3, the DNA is TGCGCCAGCAGTGAGAGGACCCTTGGGGAGCAGTACTTC.

The chain joins TRBV29-1 to TRBJ1-1, with unresolved D. The CDR3 spans 13 residues. Germline values: CDR1 SQVTM, CDR2 ANQGSEA. Trimming left V 3 bases short and J 0 bases short, with 8 bases between. The CDR3 DNA reads TGCAGCGTTGATCGCCAGATGAACACTGAAGCTTTCTTT. Amino acid sequence: CSVDRQMNTEAFF.

The CDR3 DNA is TGTGCCAGCAACCGGGAGGAGACAGATACGCAGTATTTT. Translating gives CASNREETDTQYF. This chain uses TRBV6-5 with TRBJ2-3, with 7 bases aligning to TRBD2. The CDR3 has 13 residues. Germline V gene sequence: CDR1 MNHEY, CDR2 SVGAGI. Germline trimming cut 7 bases from V and 3 bases from J; bases unmatched to any gene: 4.